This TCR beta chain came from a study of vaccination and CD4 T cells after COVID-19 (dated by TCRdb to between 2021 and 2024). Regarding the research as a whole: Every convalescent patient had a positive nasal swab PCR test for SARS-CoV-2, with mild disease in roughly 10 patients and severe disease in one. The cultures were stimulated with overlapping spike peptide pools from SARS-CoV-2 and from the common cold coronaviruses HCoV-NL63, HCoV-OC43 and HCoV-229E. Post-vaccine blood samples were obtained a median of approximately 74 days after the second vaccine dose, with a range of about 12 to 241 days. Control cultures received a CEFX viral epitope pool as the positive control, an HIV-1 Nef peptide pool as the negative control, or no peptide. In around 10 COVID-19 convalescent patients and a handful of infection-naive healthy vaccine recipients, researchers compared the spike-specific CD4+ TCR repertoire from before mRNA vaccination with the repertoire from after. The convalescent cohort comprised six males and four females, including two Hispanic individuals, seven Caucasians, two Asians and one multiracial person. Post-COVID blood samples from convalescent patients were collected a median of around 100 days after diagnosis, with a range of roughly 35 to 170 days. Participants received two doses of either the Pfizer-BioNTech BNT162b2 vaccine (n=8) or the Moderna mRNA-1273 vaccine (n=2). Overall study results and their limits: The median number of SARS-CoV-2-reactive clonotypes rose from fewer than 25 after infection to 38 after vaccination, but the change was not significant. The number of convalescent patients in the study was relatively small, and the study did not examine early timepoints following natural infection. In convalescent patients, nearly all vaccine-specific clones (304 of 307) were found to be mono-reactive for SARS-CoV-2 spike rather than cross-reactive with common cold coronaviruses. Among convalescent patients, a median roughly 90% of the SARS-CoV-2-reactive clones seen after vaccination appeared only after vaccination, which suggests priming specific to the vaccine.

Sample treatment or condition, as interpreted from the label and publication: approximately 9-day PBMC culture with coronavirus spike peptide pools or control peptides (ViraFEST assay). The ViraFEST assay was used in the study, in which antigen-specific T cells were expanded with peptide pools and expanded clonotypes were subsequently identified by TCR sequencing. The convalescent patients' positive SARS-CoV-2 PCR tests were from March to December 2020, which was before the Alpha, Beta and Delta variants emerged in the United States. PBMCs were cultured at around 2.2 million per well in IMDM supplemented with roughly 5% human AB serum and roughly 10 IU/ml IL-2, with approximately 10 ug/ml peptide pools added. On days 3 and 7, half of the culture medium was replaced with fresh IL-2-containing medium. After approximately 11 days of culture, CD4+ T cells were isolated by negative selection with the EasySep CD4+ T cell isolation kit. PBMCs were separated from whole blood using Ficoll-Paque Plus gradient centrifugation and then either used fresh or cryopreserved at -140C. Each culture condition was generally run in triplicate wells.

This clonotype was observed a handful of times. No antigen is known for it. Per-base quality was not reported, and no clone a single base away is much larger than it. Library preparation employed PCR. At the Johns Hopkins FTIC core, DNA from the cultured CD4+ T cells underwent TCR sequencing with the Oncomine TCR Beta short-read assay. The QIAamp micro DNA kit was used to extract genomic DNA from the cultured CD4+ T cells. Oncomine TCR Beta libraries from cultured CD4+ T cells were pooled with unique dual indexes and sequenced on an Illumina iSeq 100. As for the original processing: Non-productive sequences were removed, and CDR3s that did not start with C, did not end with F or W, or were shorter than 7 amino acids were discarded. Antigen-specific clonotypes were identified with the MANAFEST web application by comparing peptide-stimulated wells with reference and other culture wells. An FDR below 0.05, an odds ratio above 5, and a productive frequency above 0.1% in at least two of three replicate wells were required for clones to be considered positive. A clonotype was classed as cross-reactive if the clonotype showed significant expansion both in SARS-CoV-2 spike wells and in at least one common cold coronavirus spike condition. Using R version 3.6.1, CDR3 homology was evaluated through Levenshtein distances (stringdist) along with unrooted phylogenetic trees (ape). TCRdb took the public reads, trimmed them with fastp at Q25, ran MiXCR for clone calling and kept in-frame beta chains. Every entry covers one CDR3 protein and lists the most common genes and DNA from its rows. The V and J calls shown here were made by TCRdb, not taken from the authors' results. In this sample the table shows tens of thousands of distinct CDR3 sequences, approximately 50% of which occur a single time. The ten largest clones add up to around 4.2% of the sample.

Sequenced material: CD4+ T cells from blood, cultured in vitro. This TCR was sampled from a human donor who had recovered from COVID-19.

The DNA reads TGTGCCAGCAGCTCCTCAAGATCACACGGCTACACCTTC. Its amino acids are CASSSSRSHGYTF. This chain joins TRBV7-6 to TRBJ1-2; the D gene remains uncertain. According to the germline V gene, CDR1 reads SGHVS and CDR2 reads FNYEAQ. From its cysteine to its phenylalanine, the CDR3 spans 13 amino acids. The sequence is cut down to CDR3 DNA, 39 bases in frame from base 1. A distance of 14 bases separates the germline ends of V and J, which lose 4 bases and 8 bases respectively. Joined to the reference TRBV7-6 and TRBJ1-2 proteins, this CDR3 gives the full variable domain: GAGVSQSPRYKVTKRGQDVALRCDPISGHVSLYWYRQALGQGPEFLTYFNYEAQQDKSGLPNDRFSAERPEGSISTLTIQRTEQRDSAMYRCASSSSRSHGYTFGSGTRLTVV.